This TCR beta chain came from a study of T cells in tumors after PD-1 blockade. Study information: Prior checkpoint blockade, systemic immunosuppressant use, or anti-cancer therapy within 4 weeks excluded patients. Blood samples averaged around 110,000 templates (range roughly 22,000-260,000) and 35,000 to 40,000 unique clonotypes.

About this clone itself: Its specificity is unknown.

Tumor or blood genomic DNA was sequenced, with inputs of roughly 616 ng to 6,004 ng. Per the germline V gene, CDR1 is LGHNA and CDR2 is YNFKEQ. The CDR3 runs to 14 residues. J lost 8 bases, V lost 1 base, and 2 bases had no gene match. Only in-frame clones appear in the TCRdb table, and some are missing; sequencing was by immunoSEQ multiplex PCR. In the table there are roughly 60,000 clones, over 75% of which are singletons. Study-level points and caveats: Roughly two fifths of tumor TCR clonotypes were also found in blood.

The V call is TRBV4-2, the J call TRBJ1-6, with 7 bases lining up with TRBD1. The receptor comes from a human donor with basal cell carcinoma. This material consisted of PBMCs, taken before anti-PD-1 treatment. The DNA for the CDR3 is TGTGCCAGCAGCCAAGGACAGGGTGATTCACCCCTCCACTTT. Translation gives CASSQGQGDSPLHF.